This T cell receptor (beta chain) appears in the sequencing data of a study of a mutant IDH1 vaccine in newly diagnosed glioma. The overall study: Across weeks 1, 3, 5, 7, 11, 15, 19 and 23, patients received a vaccination each time, eight in all. Patients received vaccination from 4-6 weeks after radiotherapy alone, or with temozolomide cycles. The earlier regimen, radiotherapy, temozolomide, or both, was most often both.

The V end was cut by 5 bases, the J end by 2 bases, with 14 bases between. This CDR3 has 15 residues. Germline V gene sequence: CDR1 LNHDA, CDR2 SQIVND (reference sequence). As concerns this clone: What it binds is unknown.

The method was immunoSEQ multiplex PCR; TCRdb's version includes in-frame clones alone and lacks a portion of them. Of 32,000 or so clones in the sample, roughly 87% were seen once. Time point here: week 5, during vaccination. Each dose of the vaccine consisted of 300 ug of mutant IDH1 20-mer peptide, with topical imiquimod. Newly diagnosed WHO grade 3 or 4 IDH1-mutant, ATRX-lost astrocytomas were identified in the donors. The material was peripheral blood mononuclear cells (PBMCs), obtained from a glioma patient whose treatment included an IDH1 peptide vaccine. This clonotype was obtained from a woman aged 40 to 50 with glioma. Some clones in this sample may be carry-over from other donors' samples. The rearrangement joins TRBV19 to TRBJ2-3, with D possibly being TRBD1 (5 bases). DNA for the CDR3: TGTGCCAGTAGTTTTGGGGCGGATGACACAGATACGCAGTATTTT. Protein product: CASSFGADDTDTQYF.